This entry lists 18 T cell receptor beta chains sequenced from one sample in a study of blood T cell repertoires in COVID-19. Method: immunoSEQ multiplex PCR; TCRdb's copy keeps in-frame clones and lacks some. The sample holds just over 50,000 clones, roughly 84% seen once. The sequenced material came from peripheral blood. These receptors were obtained from a human donor with active COVID-19. The donor label of this sample is uncertain.

The chain employs TRBV6-2 or TRBV6-3 and TRBJ2-7, with TRBD1 matching 7 bases. Germline V gene data show CDR1 as MNHEY and CDR2 as SVGEGT. CDR3 length: 13 amino acids. Trimming took 2 bases from V and 3 from J; bases not matched to a gene: 1. The CDR3 loop reads CASSYTGVYEQYF. The DNA of the CDR3 is TGTGCCAGCAGTTACACAGGGGTCTACGAGCAGTACTTC.

This clone turned up a few times. This chain joins TRBV2 and TRBJ1-6; the D gene is possibly TRBD1 (6 bases). The germline V gene has CDR1 SNHLY and CDR2 FYNNEI. The ends were cut back, 6 bases at V and 7 bases at J, with 13 bases in the middle. The CDR3 is 14 residues long. The CDR3 DNA reads as TGTGCCAGCAGAATTACTACAGGGAATTCACCCCTCCACTTT. Amino acid sequence: CASRITTGNSPLHF.

The chain employs TRBV19 and TRBJ2-7, with D possibly TRBD2 on 6 matching bases. The V end lost 3 bases, the J end lost 3 bases, and 27 bases lay between the germline ends. Germline CDR1 and CDR2: LNHDA and SQIVND (reference sequence). The CDR3 extends over 19 amino acids. CDR3 region: CASSILGNRLGGRIYEQYF. The CDR3 bases are TGTGCCAGTAGTATTCTCGGGAATCGGCTGGGGGGTCGGATCTACGAGCAGTACTTC.

This clone was found once. The CDR3 DNA follows: TGTGCCAGCAGTTGGGGACAACTATCTGGCTACACCTTC. This codes for CASSWGQLSGYTF. The chain couples TRBV6-5 to TRBJ1-2; possible D gene TRBD1, 6 bases. Germline assignment: CDR1 MNHEY and CDR2 SVGAGI. V shed 4 bases and J shed 7 bases, with 13 bases lying between them. This CDR3 spans 13 amino acids.

This chain links TRBV6-5 with TRBJ2-3; 7 positions match TRBD1. J lost 9 bases, V lost 5 bases, and 11 bases had no gene match. The CDR3 runs to 14 residues. Germline V gene data show CDR1 as MNHEY and CDR2 as SVGAGI. The CDR3, as DNA: TGTGCCAGCAGTCCGGACAGGATCCCAGGCACGCAGTATTTT. Protein: CASSPDRIPGTQYF.

This clone was recorded only once. The V call is TRBV9, the J call TRBJ2-1; 10 nucleotides agree with TRBD2. Germline V CDR1 and CDR2: SGDLS, YYNGEE. The CDR3 has 16 amino acids. J was trimmed by 0 bases and V by 4 bases; bases with no gene match: 4. The CDR3 nucleotides are TGTGCCAGCAGCCAGCGGGGGGGGAACTCCTACAATGAGCAGTTCTTC. This encodes CASSQRGGNSYNEQFF.

The genes are TRBV4-2 and TRBJ1-2, with TRBD1 as a possible D gene (5 bases). Germline CDR1 is LGHNA and CDR2 is YNFKEQ. The germline V and J ends were trimmed by 0 bases and 4 bases, with 12 bases remaining between them. The CDR3 is 15 residues long. This CDR3 reads CASSQDTGFIYGYTF. The DNA of the CDR3 is TGTGCCAGCAGCCAAGATACAGGATTTATCTATGGCTACACCTTC.

V and J are TRBV19 and TRBJ2-7; 8 nucleotides match TRBD1. V lost 3 bases to trimming and J lost 6 bases; unmatched junction nucleotides: 7. The CDR3 loop spans 14 amino acids. The germline gives CDR1 LNHDA, CDR2 SQIVND (reference sequence). Here the CDR3 reads CASSIQGALPEQYF. The DNA for the CDR3 is TGTGCCAGTAGTATCCAGGGGGCGTTACCCGAGCAGTACTTC.

This clone was observed once. V and J are TRBV13 and TRBJ2-1; 12 nucleotides align to TRBD2. The V and J ends lost 4 bases and 7 bases, in that order; junction bases with no gene match: 8. Per the germline V gene, CDR1 is PRHDT and CDR2 is FYEKMQ (reference sequence). The CDR3 runs to 16 residues. CDR3 amino acids: CASSSLGLAGPNEQFF. CDR3 DNA: TGTGCCAGCAGCTCTCTAGGACTAGCGGGGCCGAATGAGCAGTTCTTC.

The gene calls are TRBV7-9 and TRBJ2-7, with D perhaps TRBD2 (7 bases). The V gene's germline CDR1 is SEHNR and CDR2 FQNEAQ (reference sequence). V shed 8 bases and J shed 2 bases, with 13 bases lying between them. There are 13 residues in the CDR3. The CDR3 reads CASEGGPTYEQYF. The CDR3 DNA reads TGTGCCAGCGAGGGGGGGCCCACCTACGAGCAGTACTTC.

This clone has a handful of counts. The chain joins TRBV6-1 to TRBJ1-1; 9 positions agree with TRBD1. The CDR3 has 16 amino acids. The trim removed 3 bases at V and 9 bases at J, leaving 14 bases unmatched. In germline, CDR1 is MNHNS, CDR2 SASEGT. DNA for the CDR3: TGTGCCAGCAGTGAGAGGACAGGGGTGTCCAATGCTAAAGCTTTCTTT. Its protein is CASSERTGVSNAKAFF.

The chain uses TRBV6-2 or TRBV6-3 and TRBJ1-1; no reliable D call. The germline CDR1 and CDR2 sequences are MNHEY and SVGEGT. CDR3 length: 15 amino acids. Between the trimmed V and J ends, which lost 4 bases and 8 bases, there was a span of 20 bases. The CDR3 coding sequence is TGTGCCAGCAGTTCGACGGACTTCAGTGGGGTCGAAGCTTTCTTT. It codes for CASSSTDFSGVEAFF.

The chain is built from TRBV4-1 and TRBJ2-2; D is undetermined. The V end was cut by 0 bases, the J end by 2 bases, with 10 bases between. The CDR3 runs to 16 residues. Germline V gene sequence: CDR1 MGHRA, CDR2 YSYEKL. The CDR3 region is CASSQDRRSNTGELFF. DNA of the CDR3: TGCGCCAGCAGCCAAGATCGTAGGAGCAACACCGGGGAGCTGTTTTTT.

This clone came up once. This chain links TRBV3-1 (or the pseudogene TRBV3-2) with TRBJ2-4, with D maybe TRBD2 (6 bases). CDR1 and CDR2 from the germline V gene are LGHDT and YNNKEL (reference sequence). This CDR3 contains 16 residues. The V and J ends lost 0 bases and 1 base respectively, with 10 bases between them. The DNA of the CDR3 is TGTGCCAGCAGCCAAGAATGGGGGAGGGCCAAAAACATTCAGTACTTC. It is translated as CASSQEWGRAKNIQYF.

The chain links TRBV6-5 to TRBJ2-7; possibly TRBD2 for D (6 bases). The CDR3 totals 14 residues. CDR1 is MNHEY, CDR2 SVGAGI, per germline. V gave up 2 bases and J gave up 0 bases, with 8 bases separating them. The CDR3 is CASSYGGFSYEQYF. CDR3 bases: TGTGCCAGCAGTTACGGGGGGTTCTCCTACGAGCAGTACTTC.

This chain links TRBV5-6 with TRBJ2-2, with TRBD1 as a possible D gene (5 bases). The germline V gene has CDR1 SGHDT and CDR2 YYEEEE. CDR3 size: 15 residues. The ends were cut back, 2 bases at V and 5 bases at J, with 13 bases in the middle. The DNA for the CDR3 is TGTGCCAGCAGCTTTTATGCAGGGTCGACCGGGGAGCTGTTTTTT. This gives the protein CASSFYAGSTGELFF.

This rearrangement joins TRBV4-1 to TRBJ2-7, with 10 bases identical to TRBD2. CDR3 length: 15 amino acids. V shed 4 bases, J shed 0 bases, and the junction held 3 bases outside the gene matches. Germline CDR1 MGHRA, CDR2 YSYEKL. The CDR3 loop reads CASSPAGGSSYEQYF. The DNA of the CDR3 is TGCGCCAGCAGCCCAGCGGGGGGGAGCTCCTACGAGCAGTACTTC.

The V call is TRBV7-2, the J call TRBJ2-7; 12 bases align to TRBD2. This CDR3 has 15 amino acids. After removal of 5 bases from V and 3 bases from J, the junction contained 5 bases not matched to a gene. Germline V gene lookup returns CDR1 SGHTA and CDR2 FQGNSA. The chain's CDR3 is CASSLRTSGDYEQYF. The DNA for the CDR3 is TGTGCCAGCAGCCTCCGGACTAGCGGGGACTACGAGCAGTACTTC. Full variable domain (missing parts from reference TRBV7-2 and TRBJ2-7): GAGVSQSPSNKVTEKGKDVELRCDPISGHTALYWYRQSLGQGLEFLIYFQGNSAPDKSGLPSDRFSAERTGGSVSTLTIQRTQQEDSAVYLCASSLRTSGDYEQYFGPGTRLTVT.